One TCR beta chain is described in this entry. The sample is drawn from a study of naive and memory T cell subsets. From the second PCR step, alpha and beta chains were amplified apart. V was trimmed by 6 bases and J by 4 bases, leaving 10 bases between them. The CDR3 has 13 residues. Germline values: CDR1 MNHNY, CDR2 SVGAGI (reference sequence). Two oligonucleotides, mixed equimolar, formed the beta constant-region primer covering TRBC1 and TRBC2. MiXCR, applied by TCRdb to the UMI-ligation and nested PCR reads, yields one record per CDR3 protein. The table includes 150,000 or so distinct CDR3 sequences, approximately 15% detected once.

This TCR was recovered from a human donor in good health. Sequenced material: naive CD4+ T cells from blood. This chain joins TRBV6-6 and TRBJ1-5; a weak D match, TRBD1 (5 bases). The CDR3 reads CASSRDENQPQHF. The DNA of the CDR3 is TGTGCCAGCAGCCGGGACGAGAATCAGCCCCAGCATTTT.